This TCR beta chain was identified in a study of T cells in Graves' hyperthyroidism and ophthalmopathy. This clonotype was seen repeatedly, ten times or more. Recently diagnosed hyperthyroidism of less than 2 months' duration affected patients aged 18 to 65. Clinical symptoms, serum thyroxine, TRAb, thyroid ultrasound and orbital computed tomography established diagnosis. First hyperthyroidism diagnosis is when the blood sample was obtained, before any ophthalmopathy symptoms. Amplification of TCR beta CDR3 regions was performed using RNA transcripts as template. Researchers ran a first-round RT-PCR on the TCR CDR3 using the HTBI primer set. TCRdb reanalysed the multiplex PCR reads using MiXCR and keeps one entry per CDR3 protein. The sample holds under 450,000 distinct CDR3 sequences, 17% seen once. V gave up 4 bases and J gave up 3 bases, with 10 bases separating them. This CDR3 is 13 amino acids long. Germline V CDR1 and CDR2: SGHRS, YFSETQ.

The TCR sequence derives from a woman in her twenties or thirties with Graves' hyperthyroidism that later progressed to Graves' ophthalmopathy. Sequencing used blood. V and J are TRBV5-1 and TRBJ1-2; TRBD1 might be the D (5 bases). This CDR3 reads CASSLGHDYGYTF. The CDR3 nucleotides read TGCGCCAGCAGCCTCGGACACGACTATGGCTACACCTTC.